The 26 T cell receptor beta chains presented below share a single source sample, sequenced in a study of blood T cell repertoires in COVID-19. The repertoire was sequenced with immunoSEQ multiplex PCR; TCRdb's copy has only in-frame clones and lacks some. The sample has 130,000 or so clones, around three quarters seen once; the top ten hold about 15%. The sequencing sample was made of peripheral blood. The receptors here all came from a man aged 50-60 years with acute or convalescent COVID-19.

The chain recombines TRBV20-1 with TRBJ2-3; 15 bases fit TRBD2. J was trimmed by 5 bases and V by 3 bases; bases with no gene match: 6. There are 16 residues in the CDR3. Germline V lookup: CDR1 DFQATT, CDR2 SNEGSKA (reference sequence). The CDR3 sequence is CSASSGLAGGRDTQYF. The DNA for the CDR3 is TGCAGTGCTAGTTCCGGACTAGCGGGGGGGAGAGATACGCAGTATTTT.

Comments on this clone: The sample has other DNA sequences that encode this CDR3 too. The genes are TRBV6-5 and TRBJ1-1; TRBD1 matches at 11 bases. Per the germline V gene, CDR1 is MNHEY and CDR2 is SVGAGI. The CDR3 contains 14 residues. V dropped 6 bases and J dropped 2; count of bases not matched to a gene: 2. Here the CDR3 reads CASRDRGLNTEAFF. The CDR3 DNA reads TGTGCCAGCAGGGACAGGGGGCTAAACACTGAAGCTTTCTTT.

This clone has more than one count but fewer than ten. The V call is TRBV6-2 or TRBV6-3, the J call TRBJ2-6; 7 bases are a match to TRBD1. This CDR3 contains 15 residues. V was pared by 6 bases and J by 0 bases, with 2 bases of the junction left unmatched. Looked up from germline, CDR1 is MNHEY and CDR2 is SVGEGT. CDR3 region: CASSRTGSGANVLTF. The CDR3, as DNA: TGTGCCAGCAGCAGGACAGGCTCTGGGGCCAACGTCCTGACTTTC.

The rearrangement uses TRBV19 and TRBJ1-3, with D maybe TRBD1 (5 bases). V gave up 6 bases and J gave up 0 bases, with 18 bases separating them. The CDR3 covers 17 residues. Germline V lookup: CDR1 LNHDA, CDR2 SQIVND (reference sequence). The CDR3 region has the DNA TGTGCCAGTAGGGTGCCGGAGGGGACGCGCTCTGGAAACACCATATATTTT. It encodes CASRVPEGTRSGNTIYF.

This clone was counted between two and nine times. The same CDR3 is also encoded by other DNA sequences in this sample. The chain employs TRBV6-1 and TRBJ2-7; the match to TRBD1 covers 7 bases. Losses at the gene ends were 1 base for V and 1 base for J; bases not matched to a gene: 1. The germline gives CDR1 MNHNS, CDR2 SASEGT. The CDR3 spans 14 residues. CDR3: CASSEGDSSYEQYF. In DNA form, the CDR3 reads TGTGCCAGCAGTGAAGGGGACAGTTCCTACGAGCAGTACTTC.

The J gene is TRBJ1-4, the V gene TRBV30, with no clear D. The CDR3 sequence is 16 residues long. Germline V gene sequence: CDR1 GTSNPN, CDR2 SVGIG (reference sequence). Trimming removed 5 bases from V and 3 bases from J, with 19 bases in between. CDR3 in amino acids: CAWGRGGGGSNEKLFF. The CDR3 DNA is TGTGCCTGGGGGCGCGGAGGCGGAGGTTCTAATGAAAAACTGTTTTTT.

The chain uses TRBV11-2 and TRBJ2-2; no clear D gene. The CDR3 has 15 residues. Germline CDR1 is SGHAT and CDR2 is FQNNGV. V lost 5 bases to trimming and J lost 4 bases, with 14 bases between them. The CDR3, as DNA: TGTGCCAGCAGCGCTCAGTTCGATCTCACCGGGGAGCTGTTTTTT. This translates into CASSAQFDLTGELFF.

This chain connects TRBV15 to TRBJ2-1; tentative D call: TRBD1 (6 bases). V lost 1 base and J 0 bases, leaving 10 bases between the germline ends. CDR1 and CDR2 from the germline V gene are LNHNV and YYDKDF (reference sequence). This CDR3 region has 16 residues. CDR3 sequence (DNA): TGTGCCACCAGCAGAGGTGGGGGCCGCTCCTACAATGAGCAGTTCTTC. The encoded protein is CATSRGGGRSYNEQFF. The whole variable domain, filled in from reference TRBV15 and TRBJ2-1, reads DAMVIQNPRYQVTQFGKPVTLSCSQTLNHNVMYWYQQKSSQAPKLLFHYYDKDFNNEADTPDNFQSRRPNTSFCFLDIRSPGLGDTAMYLCATSRGGGRSYNEQFFGPGTRLTVL.

This clone appeared a few times. The chain combines TRBV5-5 with TRBJ2-7, with D possibly matching TRBD1 (5 bases). CDR1 and CDR2 (germline): SGHKS, YYEKEE (reference sequence). The CDR3 covers 12 residues. Trimming cost V 5 bases and J 4 bases, with 10 bases left between them. The CDR3 region is CASSSRVYEQYF. The CDR3 DNA reads as TGTGCCAGCAGTTCCAGGGTGTACGAGCAGTACTTC.

The chain couples TRBV6-1 to TRBJ2-1, with D perhaps TRBD1 (5 bases). The V gene lost 0 bases and the J gene lost 16 bases, with 19 bases spanning the gap. Germline V gives CDR1 MNHNS, CDR2 SASEGT. CDR3 size: 14 residues. The CDR3 protein is CASSEAGIRPQGFF. CDR3 coding DNA: TGTGCCAGCAGTGAAGCGGGGATCAGGCCCCAGGGCTTCTTC.

This clone showed up just once. This chain connects TRBV5-6 to TRBJ2-3; 11 bases fit TRBD2. CDR3 length equals 15 residues. With 5 bases clipped from V and 0 bases from J, the junction kept 2 bases outside the gene matches. Germline lookup yields CDR1 SGHDT and CDR2 YYEEEE. The CDR3 nucleotides read TGTGCCAGCAGTACTAGCGGGGGAAGCACAGATACGCAGTATTTT. It is translated as CASSTSGGSTDTQYF. The whole variable domain, remainder taken from reference TRBV5-6 and TRBJ2-3, is DAGVTQSPTHLIKTRGQQVTLRCSPKSGHDTVSWYQQALGQGPQFIFQYYEEEERQRGNFPDRFSGHQFPNYSSELNVNALLLGDSALYLCASSTSGGSTDTQYFGPGTRLTVL.

CDR3 protein: CASSPTTARSGNTIYF. The CDR3 region has the DNA TGTGCCAGCAGCCCCACGACTGCCCGCTCTGGAAACACCATATATTTT. The genes are TRBV3-1 (or the pseudogene TRBV3-2) and TRBJ1-3; unclear D gene. This CDR3 region has 16 residues. V was shortened by 4 bases and J by 0 bases, with 13 bases between the two germline ends. Germline loops: CDR1 LGHDT, CDR2 YNNKEL (reference sequence).

The rearrangement uses TRBV3-1 (or the pseudogene TRBV3-2) and TRBJ2-7; D unclear. The CDR3 is made up of 11 amino acids. Per the germline V gene, CDR1 is LGHDT and CDR2 is YNNKEL (reference sequence). Trimming removed 1 base from V and 7 bases from J, with 5 bases in between. The CDR3 here is CASSQGAEQYV. The CDR3 DNA reads TGTGCCAGCAGCCAAGGCGCGGAGCAGTACGTC.

V and J are TRBV4-1 and TRBJ1-3; 7 nucleotides match TRBD1. The V gene's germline CDR1 is MGHRA and CDR2 YSYEKL. The junction had 3 bases not matched to a gene; V was cut back by 4 bases and J by 0 bases. CDR3 size: 15 residues. This chain's CDR3 is CASSRGTVSGNTIYF. DNA for the CDR3: TGCGCCAGCAGCCGAGGGACAGTCTCTGGAAACACCATATATTTT.

This rearrangement joins TRBV6-1 to TRBJ1-1; 7 bases match TRBD1. The CDR3 is 13 residues long. Germline V CDR1 and CDR2: MNHNS, SASEGT. Trimming took 2 bases from V and 8 from J; bases not matched to a gene: 5. CDR3 amino acids: CASSEIRGGEAFF. The CDR3 DNA reads as TGTGCCAGCAGTGAAATTCGAGGGGGCGAAGCTTTCTTT.

This clone has only a few counts. The chain combines TRBV5-1 with TRBJ1-2; 12 bases are shared with TRBD1. The germline V gene has CDR1 SGHRS and CDR2 YFSETQ. The CDR3 is 14 residues long. Trimming cost V 0 bases and J 8 bases; bases outside gene matches: 2. The CDR3 sequence: CASSLVGTGGGYTF. The CDR3 bases are TGCGCCAGCAGCTTGGTCGGGACAGGGGGCGGCTACACCTTC.

In DNA, the CDR3 is TGTGCCAGTAGCTGGACAGCAACTAATGAAAAACTGTTTTTT. Translating gives CASSWTATNEKLFF. The rearrangement joins TRBV19 to TRBJ1-4; D might be TRBD1 (6 bases). Looked up from germline, CDR1 is LNHDA and CDR2 is SQIVND (reference sequence). This CDR3 is 14 amino acids long. Trimming cost V 6 bases and J 0 bases, with 8 bases left between them. The full variable domain, in which reference TRBV19 and TRBJ1-4 provide the parts outside the CDR3, is DGGITQSPKYLFRKEGQNVTLSCEQNLNHDAMYWYRQDPGQGLRLIYYSQIVNDFQKGDIAEGYSVSREKKESFPLTVTSAQKNPTAFYLCASSWTATNEKLFFGSGTQLSVL.

The V gene is TRBV30, the J gene TRBJ1-6; D possibly corresponds to TRBD1 (5 bases). V was cut by 3 bases and J by 5 bases, with 11 bases left in between. Germline V lookup: CDR1 GTSNPN, CDR2 SVGIG (reference sequence). The CDR3 spans 14 residues. CDR3: CAWRGQSNNSPLHF. Here the CDR3 DNA reads TGTGCCTGGAGAGGACAAAGCAATAATTCACCCCTCCACTTT.

The V and J genes are TRBV5-1 and TRBJ1-1; D not resolved. The CDR3 extends over 14 amino acids. Trimming took off 3 bases at V and 3 bases at J, with 12 bases between the two ends. The germline V gene has CDR1 SGHRS and CDR2 YFSETQ. The CDR3 reads CASSSPARDTEAFF. The CDR3 DNA is TGCGCCAGCAGCTCGCCTGCCCGGGACACTGAAGCTTTCTTT.

The rearrangement joins TRBV11-3 to TRBJ2-5, with 8 bases aligning to TRBD1. CDR1 and CDR2 from the germline V gene are SGHNT and YENEEA. CDR3 length: 10 residues. The CDR3 here is CSGQEETQYF. The CDR3, as DNA: TGTTCGGGACAGGAAGAGACCCAGTACTTC.

This chain uses TRBV5-8 with TRBJ2-1, with 8 bases aligning to TRBD1. The germline V gene has CDR1 SGHTS and CDR2 YDEGEE. The J segment lost 7 bases and the V segment lost 3 bases, leaving 15 bases of the junction unmatched. This CDR3 spans 17 amino acids. The CDR3 loop reads CASSSGQGDVYGNEQFF. In DNA, the CDR3 is TGTGCCAGCAGCTCTGGACAGGGCGACGTGTATGGGAATGAGCAGTTCTTC. Full variable domain (missing parts from reference TRBV5-8 and TRBJ2-1): EAGVTQSPTHLIKTRGQQATLRCSPISGHTSVYWYQQALGLGLQFLLWYDEGEERNRGNFPPRFSGRQFPNYSSELNVNALELEDSALYLCASSSGQGDVYGNEQFFGPGTRLTVL.

This chain connects TRBV3-1 (or the pseudogene TRBV3-2) to TRBJ2-7; D remains ambiguous. The CDR3 has 13 amino acids. Germline V lookup: CDR1 LGHDT, CDR2 YNNKEL (reference sequence). V was pared by 5 bases and J by 4 bases, with 12 bases between. The CDR3 region has the DNA TGTGCCAGCAGCGAAACTGGTAGATACGAGCAGTACTTC. Its protein product is CASSETGRYEQYF.

The gene calls are TRBV10-3 and TRBJ1-1; 7 bases align to TRBD1. Germline CDR1 and CDR2: ENHRY and SYGVKD. The CDR3 covers 14 residues. V shed 3 bases and J 1 base; nucleotides not matched to a gene: 2. CDR3: CAISDDRANTEAFF. The CDR3, as DNA: TGTGCCATCAGTGATGACAGGGCGAACACTGAAGCTTTCTTT.

As DNA, the CDR3 is TGTGCCAGCAGTTTATTGAGTATACAGGGTACTGAAGCTTTCTTT. This encodes CASSLLSIQGTEAFF. The V call is TRBV27, the J call TRBJ1-1, with D maybe TRBD1 (6 bases). In germline, CDR1 is MNHEY, CDR2 SMNVEV (reference sequence). The CDR3 loop spans 15 amino acids. Trimming took off 1 base at V and 5 bases at J, with 14 bases between the two ends.

As DNA, the CDR3 is TGTGCCAGCAGTGGCGCCGTCCTGGCGGGGGATACGCAGTATTTT. Amino acid sequence: CASSGAVLAGDTQYF. The rearrangement joins TRBV2 to TRBJ2-3, with a weak D call TRBD2 (6 bases). The CDR3 sequence is 15 residues long. The ends were cut back, 4 bases at V and 6 bases at J, with 17 bases in the middle. Germline CDR1 and CDR2: SNHLY and FYNNEI.

V and J are TRBV12-5 and TRBJ2-1, with 10 bases that match TRBD1. There are 14 residues in the CDR3. After removal of 10 bases from V and 7 bases from J, the junction contained 10 bases not matched to a gene. The V gene's germline CDR1 is LGHNT and CDR2 FRNRAP. The CDR3 DNA follows: TGTGCTATATCCCAGGGACAGGGGAGTAATGAGCAGTTCTTC. This translates into CAISQGQGSNEQFF.